Below are 10 T cell receptor beta chains sequenced from a single sample in a study of neurological immune-mediated disorders. TCRdb reanalysed the 5' RACE reads using MiXCR and keeps one entry per CDR3 protein. The table shows tens of thousands of distinct CDR3 sequences, with about 12% occurring only once. The specimen sequenced was PBMCs. These receptors were obtained from a woman aged 55-70 years in good health.

This clonotype came up many times. This chain connects TRBV2 to TRBJ1-1; 7 bases agree with TRBD1. This CDR3 is built from 16 residues. Per germline, CDR1 SNHLY and CDR2 FYNNEI. Trimming at V came to 6 bases and at J to 8 bases, leaving 18 bases not matched to a gene. CDR3 DNA: TGTGCCAGCAGGGGAGCCCACCGACAGGGTGTTAGGGAAGCTTTCTTT. This gives the protein CASRGAHRQGVREAFF.

This clonotype was observed at least ten times. The chain couples TRBV4-3 to TRBJ1-1; D remains ambiguous. V lost 1 base and J 3 bases, leaving 12 bases between the germline ends. From germline, CDR1 is LGHNA and CDR2 YSLEER. CDR3 size: 15 residues. DNA of the CDR3: TGCGCCAGCAGCCAAGCAGCGGGTGACGACACTGAAGCTTTCTTT. It specifies CASSQAAGDDTEAFF.

This clonotype was detected many times. J is TRBJ1-2 and V is TRBV5-1; no firm D call. The V end lost 3 bases, the J end lost 4 bases, and 13 bases lay between the germline ends. The CDR3 sequence is 14 residues long. CDR1 SGHRS and CDR2 YFSETQ come from the germline V gene. For the CDR3, the DNA is TGCGCCAGCAGCTCTGCGGTACAGTCCTATGGCTACACCTTC. Amino acids: CASSSAVQSYGYTF.

This clonotype has at least ten counts. The rearrangement uses TRBV5-1 and TRBJ2-5; 7 bases are shared with TRBD1. The CDR3 sequence is 14 residues long. Germline loops: CDR1 SGHRS, CDR2 YFSETQ. The V segment lost 3 bases and the J segment 2 bases; nucleotides outside the gene matches: 4. CDR3 protein: CASSSGTVQETQYF. Here the CDR3 DNA reads TGCGCCAGCAGCTCCGGGACAGTACAAGAGACCCAGTACTTC.

Many counts were recorded for this clonotype. The genes are TRBV5-1 and TRBJ2-5; 9 bases are shared with TRBD2. CDR1 and CDR2 (germline): SGHRS, YFSETQ. The CDR3 sequence is 17 residues long. V lost 0 bases to trimming and J lost 4 bases; unmatched junction nucleotides: 10. CDR3 DNA: TGCGCCAGCAGCTTGGACCTGGCGGGGGGGCGGGGAGAGACCCAGTACTTC. Translation: CASSLDLAGGRGETQYF.

This clonotype was recorded many times. The chain has TRBV12-3 or TRBV12-4 and TRBJ2-7; TRBD2 aligns across 8 bases. Losses at the gene ends were 8 bases for V and 1 base for J; bases not matched to a gene: 7. This CDR3 contains 14 residues. CDR3 bases: TGTGCCAGCGGGCCGGGGGGGGGTTCCTACGAGCAGTACTTC. Translation gives CASGPGGGSYEQYF.

This clonotype was observed many times. V gene TRBV12-3 or TRBV12-4 combines with J gene TRBJ2-1; D is unresolved. CDR3 length equals 15 residues. Trimming cost V 3 bases and J 0 bases, with 9 bases left between them. The CDR3 loop is CASSFSRLSYNEQFF. In DNA form, the CDR3 reads TGTGCCAGCAGTTTCTCCCGCCTCTCCTACAATGAGCAGTTCTTC.

The sample holds one count of this clonotype. The junction does not match germline at one end; this may be a read error. The CDR3 DNA reads TGCGCCGGCAGCTTGGAGTGCCAGAGCACAGATACGCAGTATTTT. Protein: CAGSLECQSTDTQYF. The rearrangement joins TRBV5-1 to TRBJ2-3; D unclear. Germline CDR1 and CDR2: SGHRS and YFSETQ. The CDR3 totals 15 residues.

The chain joins TRBV3-1 to TRBJ1-1, with 7 bases aligning to TRBD1. The CDR3 has 15 amino acids. Germline loops: CDR1 LGHDT, CDR2 YNNKEL (reference sequence). V dropped 4 bases and J dropped 1; count of bases not matched to a gene: 6. DNA for the CDR3: TGTGCCAGCAGCCGCAGGGGGTGGGGGAACACTGAAGCTTTCTTT. Translation gives CASSRRGWGNTEAFF.

This clonotype appeared many times. The chain employs TRBV3-1 and TRBJ2-1; D is unclear. CDR1 is LGHDT and CDR2 is YNNKEL in the germline V gene (reference sequence). CDR3 size: 14 residues. V lost 3 bases and J 3 bases, leaving 9 bases between the germline ends. The CDR3 region has the DNA TGTGCCAGCAGCCATGCCGGAATCTACAATGAGCAGTTCTTC. This sequence encodes CASSHAGIYNEQFF.